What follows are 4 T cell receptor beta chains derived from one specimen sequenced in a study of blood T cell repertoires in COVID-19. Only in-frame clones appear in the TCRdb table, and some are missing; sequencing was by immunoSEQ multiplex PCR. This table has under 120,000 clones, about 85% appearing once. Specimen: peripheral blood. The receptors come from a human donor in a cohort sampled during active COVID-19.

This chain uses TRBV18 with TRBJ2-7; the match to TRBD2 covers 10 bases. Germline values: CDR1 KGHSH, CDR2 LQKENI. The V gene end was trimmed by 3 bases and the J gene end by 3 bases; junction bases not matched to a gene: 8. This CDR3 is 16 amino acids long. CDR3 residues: CASSPPSGGAFYEQYF. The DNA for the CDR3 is TGTGCCAGCTCACCTCCAAGCGGGGGGGCTTTCTACGAGCAGTACTTC.

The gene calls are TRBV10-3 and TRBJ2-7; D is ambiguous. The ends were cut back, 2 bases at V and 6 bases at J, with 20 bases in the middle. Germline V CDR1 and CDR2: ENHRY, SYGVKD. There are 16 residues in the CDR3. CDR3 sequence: CAISEIGESLSSEQYF. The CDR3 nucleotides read TGTGCCATCAGTGAGATCGGAGAGAGCCTTTCATCCGAGCAGTACTTC.

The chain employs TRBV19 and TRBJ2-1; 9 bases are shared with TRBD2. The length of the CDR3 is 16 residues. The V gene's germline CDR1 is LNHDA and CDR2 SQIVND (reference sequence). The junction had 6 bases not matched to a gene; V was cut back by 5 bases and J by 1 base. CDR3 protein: CASSGLAGFSYNEQFF. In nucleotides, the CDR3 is TGTGCCAGTAGTGGTCTAGCGGGGTTTTCCTACAATGAGCAGTTCTTC.

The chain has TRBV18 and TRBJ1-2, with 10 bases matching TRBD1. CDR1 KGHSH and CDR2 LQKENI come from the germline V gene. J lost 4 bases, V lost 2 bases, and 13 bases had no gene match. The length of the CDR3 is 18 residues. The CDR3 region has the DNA TGTGCCAGCTCACCAACCCAAAACGGACAGGGGGGGACCTATGGCTACACCTTC. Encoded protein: CASSPTQNGQGGTYGYTF.